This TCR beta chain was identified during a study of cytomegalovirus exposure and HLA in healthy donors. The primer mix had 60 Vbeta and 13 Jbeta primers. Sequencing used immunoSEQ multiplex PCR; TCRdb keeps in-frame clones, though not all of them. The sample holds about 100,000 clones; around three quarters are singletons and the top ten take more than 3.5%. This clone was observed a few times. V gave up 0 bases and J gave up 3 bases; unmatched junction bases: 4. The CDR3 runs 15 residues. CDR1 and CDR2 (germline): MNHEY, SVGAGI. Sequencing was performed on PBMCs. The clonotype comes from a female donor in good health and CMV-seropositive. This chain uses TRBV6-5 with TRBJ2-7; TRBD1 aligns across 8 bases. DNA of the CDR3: TGTGCCAGCAGTTACTCCCTCGACAGGGGCTACGAGCAGTACTTC. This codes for CASSYSLDRGYEQYF.